This entry lists 6 T cell receptor beta chains sequenced from one sample in a study of shared clonotypes between healthy human individuals. TCRdb's table, derived via immunoSEQ multiplex PCR, lists solely in-frame clones and lacks some. The sample includes about 1 million clones, 65% to 75% of them seen just once. Input material: memory CD4+ T cells sorted from blood. The subset here: CD45RA-negative fraction. Receptor source: a man aged 18 to 30 in good health.

This CDR3 is CASNRLALINTGELFF. Here the CDR3 DNA reads TGTGCCAGCAATAGGCTAGCTCTGATCAACACCGGGGAGCTGTTTTTT. This chain connects TRBV27 to TRBJ2-2; TRBD2 is a possible D gene (5 bases). Looked up from germline, CDR1 is MNHEY and CDR2 is SMNVEV (reference sequence). CDR3 size: 16 residues. Trimming removed 7 bases from V and 2 bases from J, with 17 bases in between.

In its sample, this clone was seen once. The same CDR3 can be traced to other DNA sequences in this sample. The J gene is TRBJ2-3, the V gene TRBV5-1, with a tentative D call TRBD2 (6 bases). Germline CDR1 and CDR2: SGHRS and YFSETQ. V lost 5 bases and J 0 bases, leaving 10 bases between the germline ends. The CDR3 contains 14 residues. The CDR3 loop is CASSYGTSTDTQYF. The CDR3 DNA reads as TGCGCCAGCAGTTACGGGACTAGCACAGATACGCAGTATTTT.

This clone was counted between two and nine times. V usage is TRBV7-9 and J usage is TRBJ1-4, with TRBD1 matching 7 bases. Per germline, CDR1 SEHNR and CDR2 FQNEAQ (reference sequence). The CDR3 is 18 residues long. Unmatched junction bases numbered 11, after V lost 1 base and J lost 3 bases. The CDR3, as DNA: TGTGCCAGCAGCTTAGAGGGCAGGGGGTTAACAGCTAATGAAAAACTGTTTTTT. Protein sequence: CASSLEGRGLTANEKLFF.

This clone was observed a few times. The gene calls are TRBV7-8 and TRBJ1-6, with D unresolved. Trimming took off 2 bases at V and 9 bases at J, with 14 bases between the two ends. Germline V gene data show CDR1 as SGHVS and CDR2 as FQNEAQ. The CDR3 is made up of 15 amino acids. The CDR3: CASSLTGASGSPLHF. The CDR3 nucleotides are TGTGCCAGCAGCTTAACGGGAGCCAGCGGTTCACCCCTCCACTTT.

V and J are TRBV29-1 and TRBJ1-5; TRBD1 matches 9 bases. CDR1 and CDR2 from the germline V gene are SQVTM and ANQGSEA. The CDR3 extends over 17 amino acids. The trim removed 7 bases at V and 4 bases at J, leaving 17 bases unmatched. CDR3 in amino acids: CSDTIGEGQGFNQPQHF. CDR3 nucleotides: TGCAGCGATACGATAGGGGAGGGACAGGGCTTTAATCAGCCCCAGCATTTT.

V and J are TRBV5-1 and TRBJ1-1; TRBD1 might be the D (6 bases). The V end lost 2 bases, the J end lost 6 bases, and 11 bases lay between the germline ends. The germline V gene encodes CDR1 SGHRS and CDR2 YFSETQ. There are 13 residues in the CDR3. The CDR3, as DNA: TGCGCCAGCAGCTTAGGGGGGACGGCTGAAGCTTTCTTT. Protein sequence: CASSLGGTAEAFF.